Presented here are 8 T cell receptor beta chains from one specimen sequenced in a study of cytomegalovirus exposure and HLA in healthy donors. Using immunoSEQ multiplex PCR, the repertoire was profiled, and TCRdb retains in-frame clones only, with some absent. The repertoire holds fewer than 200,000 clones, approximately 86% seen once, with 2% to 2.5% in the top ten. Sequencing used PBMCs. The receptors shown here come from a woman between 18 and 29 years old in good health and CMV-seronegative.

In DNA form, the CDR3 reads TGCGCCAGCACCCCCAAAGGTAGAGACAGCACCGAAGCTTTCTTT. As protein: CASTPKGRDSTEAFF. The rearrangement uses TRBV10-1 and TRBJ1-1, with D perhaps TRBD1 (5 bases). Germline loops: CDR1 WNHNN, CDR2 SYGVQD (reference sequence). The CDR3 runs to 15 residues. V was trimmed by 7 bases and J by 8 bases, leaving 23 bases between them.

V gene TRBV10-2 combines with J gene TRBJ2-7, with D possibly matching TRBD1 (6 bases). CDR1 is WSHSY and CDR2 is SAAADI in the germline V gene. The CDR3 totals 16 residues. The V end lost 0 bases, the J end lost 0 bases, and 12 bases lay between the germline ends. CDR3 loop: CASSESRGRGSYEQYF. The CDR3 region has the DNA TGCGCCAGCAGTGAGTCTAGAGGCAGGGGCTCCTACGAGCAGTACTTC.

The chain combines TRBV30 with TRBJ1-1, with 7 bases matching TRBD1. This CDR3 contains 13 residues. Germline values: CDR1 GTSNPN, CDR2 SVGIG (reference sequence). V trimming: 5 bases; J trimming: 9 bases; junction bases outside the gene matches: 12. CDR3 sequence reads: CAWGVWTGRKAFF. As DNA, the CDR3 is TGTGCCTGGGGAGTTTGGACAGGTCGGAAAGCTTTCTTT.

This clone was picked up one time. The V gene is TRBV27, the J gene TRBJ1-2, with 7 bases fitting TRBD1. V lost 5 bases and J lost 6; bases outside the gene matches: 21. The CDR3 has 18 residues. The germline V gene encodes CDR1 MNHEY and CDR2 SMNVEV (reference sequence). CDR3 in amino acids: CASSMVRRQGGLIDGYTF. The DNA of the CDR3 is TGTGCCAGCAGTATGGTTAGACGCCAGGGGGGCTTAATAGATGGCTACACCTTC.

The chain employs TRBV7-2 and TRBJ2-5; D remains ambiguous. CDR1 is SGHTA, CDR2 FQGNSA, per germline. V was trimmed by 3 bases and J by 2 bases, leaving 13 bases between them. CDR3 length: 15 residues. The CDR3 DNA sequence: TGTGCCAGCAGCTTTTTTGGTCTCGGGCAAGAGACCCAGTACTTC. Residues: CASSFFGLGQETQYF.

This chain connects TRBV6-6 to TRBJ1-5; TRBD1 matches 8 bases. CDR3 length: 15 residues. The V segment lost 5 bases and the J segment 0 bases; nucleotides outside the gene matches: 3. Germline-derived CDR1 and CDR2 are MNHNY and SVGAGI (reference sequence). The CDR3 DNA sequence: TGTGCCAGCAGTCCCGGGACAGGTAGCAATCAGCCCCAGCATTTT. It encodes CASSPGTGSNQPQHF.

The gene calls are TRBV29-1 and TRBJ1-1, with TRBD1 as a possible D gene (6 bases). The CDR3 spans 13 residues. With 5 bases removed from V and 1 base from J, the gap between germline ends came to 11 bases. Germline CDR1 SQVTM, CDR2 ANQGSEA. This CDR3 is CSVRTDSNTEAFF. The CDR3 nucleotides are TGCAGCGTTCGGACAGATTCGAACACTGAAGCTTTCTTT.

This clone was detected once. The chain joins TRBV10-3 to TRBJ1-2; 8 nucleotides match TRBD1. The CDR3 is made up of 15 amino acids. With 6 bases clipped from V and 0 bases from J, the junction kept 6 bases outside the gene matches. The germline V gene encodes CDR1 ENHRY and CDR2 SYGVKD. Here the CDR3 DNA reads TGTGCCATCAGCTCCGGACAGGGAGCTAACTATGGCTACACCTTC. Translating gives CAISSGQGANYGYTF.